These T cell receptor beta chains were read from a single sample in a study of spatial heterogeneity in lung cancer. One entry per CDR3 protein, called by TCRdb with MiXCR from the 5' RACE reads. The sample shows around 9,800 distinct CDR3 sequences, about 5.7% of them seen only once. The material sequenced was PBMCs, taken at surgery. These receptor sequences come from a male donor with early-stage non-small cell lung cancer. Each CDR3 is given with its conserved first and last residue. Fields, in order: D gene, J gene, V gene, clone size, CDR3 protein, CDR3 DNA. The D gene is left open where the match is weak. The listing skips clone size in some rows; elsewhere it reads once, few, many or a size class.

D gene: TRBD1
J gene: TRBJ1-1
V gene: TRBV27
clone size: few
CDR3 protein: CASSLLTGGWTEAFF
CDR3 DNA: TGTGCCAGCAGTTTGCTAACAGGGGGCTGGACTGAAGCTTTCTTT

D gene: TRBD2
J gene: TRBJ2-3
V gene: TRBV7-2
clone size: many
CDR3 protein: CASSLKTSLGPDTQYF
CDR3 DNA: TGTGCCAGCAGCCTCAAGACTAGCTTGGGACCAGATACGCAGTATTTT

D gene: .
J gene: TRBJ2-2
V gene: TRBV5-1
clone size: .
CDR3 protein: CASRGSIGDTGELFF
CDR3 DNA: TGCGCCAGCAGAGGGTCGATCGGGGACACCGGGGAGCTGTTTTTT

D gene: .
J gene: TRBJ1-2
V gene: TRBV11-2
clone size: many
CDR3 protein: CASSLDGSYTF
CDR3 DNA: TGTGCCAGCAGCTTAGACGGGAGCTACACCTTC

D gene: .
J gene: TRBJ2-5
V gene: TRBV29-1
clone size: many
CDR3 protein: CSGSPSQETQYF
CDR3 DNA: TGCAGCGGATCACCGAGCCAAGAGACCCAGTACTTC

D gene: .
J gene: TRBJ2-1
V gene: TRBV4-1
clone size: medium-sized
CDR3 protein: CASSQVTSTEQFF
CDR3 DNA: TGCGCCAGCAGCCAAGTTACTAGTACTGAGCAGTTCTTC

D gene: .
J gene: TRBJ2-1
V gene: TRBV6-5
clone size: .
CDR3 protein: CANSYSPDSSYNEQFF
CDR3 DNA: TGTGCCAACAGTTACTCCCCGGACAGCTCCTACAATGAGCAGTTCTTC

D gene: .
J gene: TRBJ2-7
V gene: TRBV20-1
clone size: many
CDR3 protein: CSARGISDYEQYF
CDR3 DNA: TGCAGTGCTAGAGGCATTAGCGACTACGAGCAGTACTTC

D gene: TRBD1
J gene: TRBJ2-4
V gene: TRBV5-6
clone size: many
CDR3 protein: CASSWGTGLGYF
CDR3 DNA: TGTGCCAGCAGCTGGGGGACAGGGTTGGGGTACTTC

D gene: .
J gene: TRBJ1-1
V gene: TRBV21-1
clone size: medium-sized
CDR3 protein: CASSKATPGVFF
CDR3 DNA: TGTGCCAGCAGCAAAGCTACCCCCGGTGTCTTCTTT

D gene: .
J gene: TRBJ2-7
V gene: TRBV6-5
clone size: many
CDR3 protein: CASSPGFGGGLNEQYF
CDR3 DNA: TGTGCCAGCAGTCCCGGCTTTGGGGGGGGCTTGAACGAGCAGTACTTC

D gene: TRBD2
J gene: TRBJ2-1
V gene: TRBV19
clone size: .
CDR3 protein: CASRTSGRSYNEQFF
CDR3 DNA: TGTGCCAGTAGGACTAGCGGGAGGTCCTACAATGAGCAGTTCTTC

D gene: .
J gene: TRBJ2-2
V gene: TRBV12-3/TRBV12-4
clone size: many
CDR3 protein: CASSPSTGELFF
CDR3 DNA: TGTGCCAGCAGTCCTAGCACCGGGGAGCTGTTTTTT

D gene: .
J gene: TRBJ2-7
V gene: TRBV29-1
clone size: few
CDR3 protein: CSVKDAEQYF
CDR3 DNA: TGCAGCGTTAAAGACGCCGAGCAGTACTTC

D gene: TRBD2
J gene: TRBJ2-3
V gene: TRBV28
clone size: few
CDR3 protein: CASRGTSVRLVDTQYF
CDR3 DNA: TGTGCCAGCAGGGGGACTAGCGTGAGATTGGTGGATACGCAGTATTTT

D gene: TRBD1
J gene: TRBJ2-3
V gene: TRBV19
clone size: .
CDR3 protein: CASSMQGTGSTDTQYF
CDR3 DNA: TGTGCCAGTAGTATGCAAGGGACAGGGAGCACAGATACGCAGTATTTT

D gene: .
J gene: TRBJ1-4
V gene: TRBV7-9
clone size: few
CDR3 protein: CASSNIRTDHSRIAEKLFF
CDR3 DNA: TGTGCCAGCAGTAATATCCGGACGGATCACTCCAGGATAGCTGAAAAACTGTTTTTT

D gene: TRBD1
J gene: TRBJ1-4
V gene: TRBV6-6
clone size: few
CDR3 protein: CASSRTGQDEKLFF
CDR3 DNA: TGTGCCAGCAGTCGGACAGGGCAAGATGAAAAACTGTTTTTT

D gene: TRBD1
J gene: TRBJ1-1
V gene: TRBV28
clone size: medium-sized
CDR3 protein: CASGPGGAGTEAFF
CDR3 DNA: TGTGCCAGCGGCCCAGGGGGCGCGGGTACTGAAGCTTTCTTT

D gene: .
J gene: TRBJ2-7
V gene: TRBV28
clone size: medium-sized
CDR3 protein: CASSLFGGTSFEQYF
CDR3 DNA: TGTGCCAGCAGTTTATTTGGGGGGACGAGTTTCGAGCAGTACTTC

D gene: TRBD2
J gene: TRBJ2-2
V gene: TRBV4-1
clone size: .
CDR3 protein: CASSQRGLAGTVGELFF
CDR3 DNA: TGCGCCAGCAGCCAAAGAGGACTAGCGGGGACCGTCGGGGAGCTGTTTTTT

D gene: TRBD1
J gene: TRBJ2-2
V gene: TRBV20-1
clone size: .
CDR3 protein: CSASPYRGFTGELFF
CDR3 DNA: TGCAGTGCTAGCCCCTACAGGGGATTCACCGGGGAGCTGTTTTTT

D gene: TRBD2
J gene: TRBJ2-1
V gene: TRBV6-2/TRBV6-3
clone size: many
CDR3 protein: CASSTRRLGLAGGHGNEQFF
CDR3 DNA: TGTGCCAGCAGCACCCGCCGGTTGGGACTAGCGGGGGGGCATGGCAATGAGCAGTTCTTC

D gene: .
J gene: TRBJ1-1
V gene: TRBV20-1
clone size: many
CDR3 protein: CSARAQEKNTEAFF
CDR3 DNA: TGCAGTGCTAGGGCTCAAGAGAAGAACACTGAAGCTTTCTTT

D gene: .
J gene: TRBJ1-6
V gene: TRBV3-1
clone size: many
CDR3 protein: CASRRTENSPLHF
CDR3 DNA: TGTGCCAGCAGACGGACAGAAAATTCACCCCTCCACTTT

D gene: .
J gene: TRBJ2-7
V gene: TRBV3-1
clone size: medium-sized
CDR3 protein: CASSQDLGTGTYEQYF
CDR3 DNA: TGTGCCAGCAGCCAAGATCTCGGGACCGGCACCTACGAGCAGTACTTC

D gene: .
J gene: TRBJ2-6
V gene: TRBV28
clone size: large
CDR3 protein: CATSGSQSSSGANVLTF
CDR3 DNA: TGTGCCACCAGTGGATCCCAATCCAGCTCTGGGGCCAACGTCCTGACTTTC

D gene: .
J gene: TRBJ1-1
V gene: TRBV12-3/TRBV12-4
clone size: few
CDR3 protein: CASSTSGERNTEAFF
CDR3 DNA: TGTGCCAGCAGTACCTCAGGGGAGAGAAACACTGAAGCTTTCTTT

D gene: TRBD2
J gene: TRBJ2-7
V gene: TRBV28
clone size: many
CDR3 protein: CASSLWSGRKYEQYF
CDR3 DNA: TGTGCCAGCAGTTTATGGAGCGGGAGAAAGTACGAGCAGTACTTC

D gene: .
J gene: TRBJ2-3
V gene: TRBV5-1
clone size: many
CDR3 protein: CASSPGPTDTQYF
CDR3 DNA: TGCGCCAGCAGCCCAGGACCCACAGATACGCAGTATTTT

D gene: TRBD1
J gene: TRBJ2-4
V gene: TRBV7-9
clone size: medium-sized
CDR3 protein: CASSPPLRYAGGNIQYF
CDR3 DNA: TGTGCCAGCAGCCCACCCCTTAGATATGCAGGGGGAAACATTCAGTACTTC

D gene: .
J gene: TRBJ1-1
V gene: TRBV7-8
clone size: .
CDR3 protein: CASSLSEGGEAFF
CDR3 DNA: TGTGCCAGCAGCTTATCAGAGGGGGGAGAAGCTTTCTTT

D gene: .
J gene: TRBJ2-1
V gene: TRBV7-2
clone size: many
CDR3 protein: CASSQGRANYNEQFF
CDR3 DNA: TGTGCCAGCAGCCAAGGGCGGGCGAACTACAATGAGCAGTTCTTC

D gene: TRBD2
J gene: TRBJ2-7
V gene: TRBV12-3/TRBV12-4
clone size: many
CDR3 protein: CASTGGLAGGEYEQYF
CDR3 DNA: TGTGCCAGCACCGGGGGGCTAGCGGGAGGGGAATACGAGCAGTACTTC

D gene: .
J gene: TRBJ2-2
V gene: TRBV29-1
clone size: many
CDR3 protein: CSVEDQGTGELFF
CDR3 DNA: TGCAGCGTTGAAGATCAAGGGACCGGGGAGCTGTTTTTT

D gene: TRBD1
J gene: TRBJ2-1
V gene: TRBV5-1
clone size: .
CDR3 protein: CASSPRDRATLSSYNEQFF
CDR3 DNA: TGCGCCAGCAGCCCCCGGGACAGGGCTACTTTGAGCTCCTACAATGAGCAGTTCTTC

D gene: .
J gene: TRBJ2-7
V gene: TRBV2
clone size: many
CDR3 protein: CASRITGGGSYEQYF
CDR3 DNA: TGTGCCAGCAGAATCACAGGGGGGGGAAGCTACGAGCAGTACTTC

D gene: TRBD2
J gene: TRBJ2-7
V gene: TRBV12-3/TRBV12-4
clone size: .
CDR3 protein: CASSAAGLPRDEQYF
CDR3 DNA: TGTGCCAGCAGCGCCGCGGGACTACCCCGAGACGAGCAGTACTTC

D gene: TRBD1
J gene: TRBJ2-1
V gene: TRBV5-5
clone size: .
CDR3 protein: CASSLVGQGFNEQFF
CDR3 DNA: TGTGCCAGCAGCTTGGTGGGACAGGGCTTTAATGAGCAGTTCTTC

D gene: .
J gene: TRBJ2-1
V gene: TRBV27
clone size: once
CDR3 protein: CASSLNPYNEQFF
CDR3 DNA: TGTGCCAGCAGTTTGAACCCCTACAATGAGCAGTTCTTC

D gene: .
J gene: TRBJ2-5
V gene: TRBV15
clone size: many
CDR3 protein: CATSRDGRAETQYF
CDR3 DNA: TGTGCCACCAGCAGAGATGGCAGGGCAGAGACCCAGTACTTC

D gene: .
J gene: TRBJ1-3
V gene: TRBV6-5
clone size: .
CDR3 protein: CASSRGNTIYF
CDR3 DNA: TGTGCCAGCAGCCGAGGAAACACCATATATTTT

D gene: .
J gene: TRBJ1-2
V gene: TRBV6-5
clone size: many
CDR3 protein: CASRSTFNYGYTF
CDR3 DNA: TGTGCCAGCCGAAGTACATTTAACTATGGCTACACCTTC

D gene: .
J gene: TRBJ2-7
V gene: TRBV5-1
clone size: many
CDR3 protein: CASSLAWATEQYF
CDR3 DNA: TGCGCCAGCAGCTTGGCCTGGGCGACCGAGCAGTACTTC

D gene: .
J gene: TRBJ2-7
V gene: TRBV7-2
clone size: few
CDR3 protein: CASSPMRAYEQYF
CDR3 DNA: TGTGCCAGCAGCCCAATGCGGGCCTACGAGCAGTACTTC

D gene: .
J gene: TRBJ2-7
V gene: TRBV27
clone size: few
CDR3 protein: CASGFSYEQYF
CDR3 DNA: TGTGCCAGCGGGTTCTCCTACGAGCAGTACTTC

D gene: TRBD1
J gene: TRBJ1-5
V gene: TRBV19
clone size: many
CDR3 protein: CASSIGTGNQPQHF
CDR3 DNA: TGTGCCAGTAGTATCGGGACAGGGAATCAGCCCCAGCATTTT

D gene: TRBD2
J gene: TRBJ2-4
V gene: TRBV20-1
clone size: few
CDR3 protein: CSAQTSYGDIQYF
CDR3 DNA: TGCAGTGCCCAGACTAGCTATGGAGACATTCAGTACTTC

D gene: .
J gene: TRBJ2-7
V gene: TRBV20-1
clone size: many
CDR3 protein: CSAPKSGGEQYF
CDR3 DNA: TGCAGTGCTCCCAAGTCCGGGGGCGAGCAGTACTTC

D gene: TRBD1
J gene: TRBJ1-4
V gene: TRBV7-9
clone size: many
CDR3 protein: CASSMTGGERKLFF
CDR3 DNA: TGTGCCAGCAGCATGACAGGGGGAGAAAGAAAACTGTTTTTT

D gene: .
J gene: TRBJ2-7
V gene: TRBV4-1
clone size: .
CDR3 protein: CASSHHPAASSYEQYF
CDR3 DNA: TGCGCCAGCAGCCACCACCCTGCCGCGAGCTCCTACGAGCAGTACTTC

D gene: .
J gene: TRBJ2-1
V gene: TRBV27
clone size: medium-sized
CDR3 protein: CASSPPDYNSYNEQFF
CDR3 DNA: TGTGCCAGCAGTCCGCCGGACTACAACTCCTACAATGAGCAGTTCTTC

D gene: .
J gene: TRBJ2-5
V gene: TRBV29-1
clone size: many
CDR3 protein: CSVAGGKETQYF
CDR3 DNA: TGCAGCGTTGCAGGTGGTAAAGAGACCCAGTACTTC

D gene: TRBD2
J gene: TRBJ2-7
V gene: TRBV7-9
clone size: medium-sized
CDR3 protein: CASSSSGTPISYEQYF
CDR3 DNA: TGTGCCAGCAGCTCTAGCGGGACTCCAATCTCCTACGAGCAGTACTTC

D gene: .
J gene: TRBJ1-5
V gene: TRBV11-2
clone size: medium-sized
CDR3 protein: CASSLQGSNQPQHF
CDR3 DNA: TGTGCCAGCAGCTTGCAGGGTAGCAATCAGCCCCAGCATTTT

D gene: .
J gene: TRBJ2-7
V gene: TRBV6-1
clone size: few
CDR3 protein: CASSEFGQPLYEQYF
CDR3 DNA: TGTGCCAGCAGTGAGTTCGGACAGCCGCTATACGAGCAGTACTTC

D gene: TRBD1
J gene: TRBJ2-7
V gene: TRBV7-9
clone size: many
CDR3 protein: CASGQGYSYEQYF
CDR3 DNA: TGTGCCAGCGGACAGGGGTATTCCTACGAGCAGTACTTC

D gene: .
J gene: TRBJ2-3
V gene: TRBV9
clone size: many
CDR3 protein: CASSGSTDTQYF
CDR3 DNA: TGTGCCAGCAGCGGAAGCACAGATACGCAGTATTTT

D gene: .
J gene: TRBJ1-3
V gene: TRBV7-9
clone size: many
CDR3 protein: CASSRGLSSSGNTIYF
CDR3 DNA: TGTGCCAGCAGCCGAGGGCTTTCCAGCTCTGGAAACACCATATATTTT